The subject of this entry is one TCR beta chain. This record comes from a study of human T cells and chemical hapten exposure. TCRdb re-derived calls from the 5' RACE reads in MiXCR, one entry per CDR3 protein. The repertoire consists of tens of thousands of distinct CDR3 sequences, with roughly 15% occurring once and the leading ten covering over 6.5%. Total RNA was isolated from unfractionated whole blood. The CDR3 totals 17 residues. V gave up 2 bases and J gave up 6 bases; unmatched junction bases: 9. This rearrangement joins TRBV12-3 or TRBV12-4 to TRBJ2-2; 10 nucleotides agree with TRBD1. This clonotype was sampled from a female donor in good health. The CDR3 region has the DNA TGTGCCAGCAGTTTAAAGTGGGGACAGGGGATGTCCGGGGAGCTGTTTTTT. Protein sequence: CASSLKWGQGMSGELFF.